Listed below are T cell receptor beta chains from one sample, sequenced in a study of OX40 agonist ivuxolimab in advanced cancers. Some clones are missing from TCRdb's copy, which holds only in-frame ones; the method was immunoSEQ multiplex PCR. The sample yields about 67,000 clones, 70% to 90% seen once. This specimen was CD4+ or CD8+ T cells sorted from blood, taken in a trial of the OX40 agonist ivuxolimab. The receptor source for this set is an adult with an advanced solid tumor such as melanoma, head and neck, liver or kidney cancer. Each CDR3 is given with its conserved first and last residue. A D gene is named only where the DNA matches it firmly. Not every row has a clone size; where given, it reads once, few, many or a size class.

V	D	J	size	CDR3	DNA
TRBV12-1	.	TRBJ2-3	.	CASSFRESTDTQYF	TGTGCCAGCAGCTTTAGGGAATCCACAGATACGCAGTATTTT
TRBV28	.	TRBJ2-7	.	CASSLISAYEQYF	TGTGCCAGCAGTTTAATTTCGGCCTACGAGCAGTACTTC
TRBV5-1	.	TRBJ2-5	.	CASREGDFLGETQYF	TGCGCCAGCAGAGAGGGGGACTTTCTTGGGGAGACCCAGTACTTC
TRBV7-3	TRBD2	TRBJ2-2	few	CASSLVAGGPVTGELFF	TGTGCCAGCAGCTTAGTAGCGGGGGGGCCGGTCACCGGGGAGCTGTTTTTT
TRBV5-4	.	TRBJ2-7	.	CASSSRTNSYEQYF	TGTGCCAGCAGCTCGCGGACAAACTCCTACGAGCAGTACTTC
TRBV11-3	.	TRBJ2-1	.	CASSLDSLQGYNEQFF	TGTGCCAGCAGCTTAGATTCTCTGCAGGGATACAATGAGCAGTTCTTC
TRBV5-4	TRBD2	TRBJ2-2	.	CASSWTTSGKHTGELFF	TGTGCCAGCAGCTGGACGACTAGCGGGAAACACACCGGGGAGCTGTTTTTT
TRBV28	TRBD2	TRBJ2-7	.	CASSSPGGPGLREQYF	TGTGCCAGCAGTTCACCGGGAGGGCCGGGACTTCGTGAGCAGTACTTC
TRBV23-1	TRBD1	TRBJ1-1	.	CASSQSGDRLNTEAFF	TGCGCCAGCAGTCAATCGGGGGACAGGCTGAACACTGAAGCTTTCTTT
TRBV28	.	TRBJ2-7	once	CASIPSDGGEQYF	TGTGCCAGCATCCCCTCGGACGGCGGCGAGCAGTACTTC
TRBV19	.	TRBJ1-5	.	CASDPGDTTFINQPQHF	TGTGCCAGTGATCCGGGAGACACCACCTTTATCAATCAGCCCCAGCATTTT
TRBV19	.	TRBJ1-2	.	CASSMIQAHGYTF	TGTGCCAGTAGTATGATACAGGCCCATGGCTACACCTTC
TRBV11-3	TRBD2	TRBJ2-4	.	CASSTIAGDIQYF	TGTGCCAGCAGCACCATAGCGGGAGACATTCAGTACTTC
TRBV11-2	.	TRBJ2-3	.	CASSLFTGTDTQYF	TGTGCCAGCAGCTTATTCACGGGCACAGATACGCAGTATTTT
TRBV2	.	TRBJ1-3	once	CASLRDTGNTIYF	TGTGCCAGCTTAAGGGACACTGGAAACACCATATATTTT
TRBV5-1	.	TRBJ2-1	.	CASSYMGGTKVNEQFF	TGCGCCAGCAGCTATATGGGGGGTACTAAAGTTAATGAGCAGTTCTTC
TRBV5-1	TRBD1	TRBJ1-5	.	CASSLGTGNQPQHF	TGCGCCAGCAGCTTGGGGACAGGGAATCAGCCCCAGCATTTT
TRBV27	.	TRBJ2-7	.	CASSMARWSYEQYF	TGTGCCAGCAGTATGGCTCGTTGGTCCTACGAGCAGTACTTC
TRBV5-6	TRBD1	TRBJ2-1	.	CASSVSGQGIHEQFF	TGTGCCAGCAGCGTATCGGGACAGGGGATCCATGAGCAGTTCTTC
TRBV10-3	.	TRBJ1-2	.	CAIRGEGYGYTF	TGTGCCATCAGGGGAGAAGGCTATGGCTACACCTTC
TRBV6-5	.	TRBJ2-7	.	CASSQRFLYEQYF	TGTGCCAGCAGCCAAAGATTCCTCTACGAGCAGTACTTC
TRBV5-6	TRBD1	TRBJ1-1	few	CASSLYRGGFADTEAFF	TGTGCCAGCAGCTTATACAGGGGAGGGTTTGCGGACACTGAAGCTTTCTTT
TRBV6-1	.	TRBJ2-7	.	CAGSRGLLGSYEQYF	TGTGCCGGGTCGAGGGGCCTCCTAGGGTCCTACGAGCAGTACTTC
TRBV5-1	.	TRBJ1-1	few	CASSYRQTRNTEAFF	TGCGCCAGCAGCTACAGACAGACGCGGAACACTGAAGCTTTCTTT
TRBV5-8	TRBD1	TRBJ1-1	.	CASSDEGAVNTEAFF	TGTGCCAGCAGTGACGAGGGGGCGGTGAACACTGAAGCTTTCTTT
TRBV6-6	TRBD2	TRBJ2-5	.	CASSSGEETQYF	TGTGCCAGCTCTAGCGGGGAAGAGACCCAGTACTTC
TRBV2	TRBD2	TRBJ2-1	.	CASTPAGGSYNEQFF	TGTGCCAGCACCCCGGCGGGAGGGTCCTACAATGAGCAGTTCTTC
TRBV7-7	.	TRBJ2-2	.	CASSLMAGGELFF	TGTGCTAGCAGCCTCATGGCCGGCGGGGAGCTGTTTTTT
TRBV30	.	TRBJ1-5	.	CAWSGDSNQPQHF	TGTGCCTGGAGTGGTGATAGCAATCAGCCCCAGCATTTT
TRBV4-2	TRBD2	TRBJ2-4	.	CASSQDWREWSKNIQYF	TGTGCCAGCAGCCAAGATTGGCGGGAGTGGAGCAAAAACATTCAGTACTTC
TRBV9	.	TRBJ2-7	.	CASSVRQDESYEQYF	TGTGCCAGCAGCGTAAGACAGGACGAATCCTACGAGCAGTACTTC
TRBV30	.	TRBJ1-2	.	CAWDNFRTSRTTF	TGTGCCTGGGATAACTTTCGGACATCTAGGACCACCTTC
TRBV12-2	.	TRBJ2-7	once	CASRLEGAWVSYEQYF	TGTGCAAGTCGCTTAGAGGGAGCGTGGGTTTCCTACGAGCAGTACTTC
TRBV7-2	.	TRBJ2-5	.	CASSEGETQYF	TGTGCCAGCAGCGAGGGGGAGACCCAGTACTTC
TRBV7-9	.	TRBJ2-1	.	CASSNTRDEQFF	TGTGCCAGCAGCAACACTAGGGATGAGCAGTTCTTC
TRBV19	.	TRBJ1-1	.	CASTHSRAPEAFF	TGTGCCAGTACCCATTCCAGGGCCCCTGAAGCTTTCTTT
TRBV6-1	TRBD2	TRBJ2-3	once	CASSDRLAGGPDTQYF	TGTGCCAGCAGTGACAGACTAGCGGGAGGGCCGGATACGCAGTATTTT
TRBV2	.	TRBJ1-4	.	CASSRATNEKLFF	TGTGCCAGCAGCAGGGCTACTAATGAAAAACTGTTTTTT
TRBV4-2	TRBD2	TRBJ2-2	.	CASSQILSGGQGELFF	TGTGCCAGCAGCCAGATACTCTCGGGGGGGCAGGGGGAGCTGTTTTTT
TRBV27	TRBD1	TRBJ2-1	.	CASSKLTPGTGGYNEQFF	TGTGCCAGCAGTAAACTGACTCCCGGGACAGGGGGGTACAATGAGCAGTTCTTC
TRBV6-1	TRBD1	TRBJ2-7	.	CASSGLANFFGTGGYEQYF	TGTGCCAGCAGTGGCCTAGCGAACTTTTTCGGGACAGGGGGCTACGAGCAGTACTTC
TRBV9	.	TRBJ1-1	.	CASSSNAGGGITEAFF	TGTGCCAGCAGCTCGAATGCTGGAGGGGGAATCACTGAAGCTTTCTTT
TRBV29-1	.	TRBJ1-1	.	CSVEVGEESNTEAFF	TGCAGCGTTGAAGTTGGTGAGGAGTCGAACACTGAAGCTTTCTTT
TRBV6-5	.	TRBJ2-4	.	CASKGVAKNIQYF	TGTGCCAGCAAAGGGGTAGCCAAAAACATTCAGTACTTC
TRBV21-1	.	TRBJ1-2	.	CASRYRDRPYGYTF	TGTGCCAGCAGGTACCGGGACAGGCCCTATGGCTACACCTTC
TRBV7-2	.	TRBJ2-7	.	CASSFPRRFYEQYF	TGTGCCAGCAGCTTCCCCCGAAGGTTCTACGAGCAGTACTTC
TRBV18	.	TRBJ2-7	.	CASSPLLGEQYF	TGTGCCAGCTCACCGCTACTCGGCGAGCAGTACTTC
TRBV7-3	.	TRBJ1-6	.	CASSYSEGSPLHF	TGTGCCAGCAGCTATAGTGAGGGTTCACCCCTCCACTTT
TRBV7-9	.	TRBJ2-5	.	CASSLLMGETQYF	TGTGCCAGCAGCTTGCTGATGGGAGAGACCCAGTACTTC
TRBV4-2	TRBD1	TRBJ2-5	few	CASSLTGQDQETQYF	TGTGCCAGCAGCCTTACGGGACAGGATCAAGAGACCCAGTACTTC
TRBV4-1	TRBD1	TRBJ2-3	.	CASSQDGTGIADTQYF	TGCGCCAGCAGCCAAGATGGGACAGGGATTGCAGATACGCAGTATTTT
TRBV5-6	.	TRBJ2-7	.	CASSLERTYEQYF	TGTGCCAGCAGCTTGGAACGGACCTACGAGCAGTACTTC
TRBV19	TRBD2	TRBJ2-2	.	CASSTPTRGGPTGELFF	TGTGCCAGTAGTACTCCCACCCGGGGGGGCCCTACCGGGGAGCTGTTTTTT
TRBV7-9	.	TRBJ2-6	.	CASSPGTGRSGANVLTF	TGTGCCAGCAGCCCCGGGACCGGACGCTCTGGGGCCAACGTCCTGACTTTC